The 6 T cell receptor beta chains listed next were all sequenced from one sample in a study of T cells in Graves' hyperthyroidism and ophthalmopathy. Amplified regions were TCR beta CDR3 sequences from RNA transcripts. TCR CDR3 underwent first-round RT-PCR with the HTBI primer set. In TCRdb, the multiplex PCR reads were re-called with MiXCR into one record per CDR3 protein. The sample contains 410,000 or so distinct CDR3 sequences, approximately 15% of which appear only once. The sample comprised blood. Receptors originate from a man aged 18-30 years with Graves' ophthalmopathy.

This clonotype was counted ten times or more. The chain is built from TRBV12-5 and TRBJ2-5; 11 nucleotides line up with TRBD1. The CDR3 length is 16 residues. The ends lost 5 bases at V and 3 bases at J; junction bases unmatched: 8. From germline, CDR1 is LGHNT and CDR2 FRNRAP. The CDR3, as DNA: TGTGCTAGTGGTGGCGGGGACAGGGGGGTCGAAGAGACCCAGTACTTC. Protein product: CASGGGDRGVEETQYF.

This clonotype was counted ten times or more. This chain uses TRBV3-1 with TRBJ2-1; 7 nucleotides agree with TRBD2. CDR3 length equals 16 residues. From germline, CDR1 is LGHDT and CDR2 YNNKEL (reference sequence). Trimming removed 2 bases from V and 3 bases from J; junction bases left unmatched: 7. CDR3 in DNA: TGTGCCAGCAGCCAACAGACAGCGGGATACTACAATGAGCAGTTCTTC. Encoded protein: CASSQQTAGYYNEQFF.

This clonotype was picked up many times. The CDR3 DNA follows: TGTGCCAGTAGTATTGGGGGGAATGAGCAGTTCTTC. Translating gives CASSIGGNEQFF. The rearrangement joins TRBV19 to TRBJ2-1; D is possibly TRBD2 (6 bases). CDR1 and CDR2 from the germline V gene are LNHDA and SQIVND (reference sequence). This CDR3 has 12 residues. Trimming shortened V by 3 bases and J by 7 bases, and 7 bases separated the two germline ends.

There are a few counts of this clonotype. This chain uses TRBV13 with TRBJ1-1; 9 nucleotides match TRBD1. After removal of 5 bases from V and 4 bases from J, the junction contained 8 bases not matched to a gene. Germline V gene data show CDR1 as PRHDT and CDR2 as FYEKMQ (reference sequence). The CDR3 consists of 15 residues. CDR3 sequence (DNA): TGTGCCAGCAGCCCTACAGGGGGCGGATTCACTGAAGCTTTCTTT. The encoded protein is CASSPTGGGFTEAFF.

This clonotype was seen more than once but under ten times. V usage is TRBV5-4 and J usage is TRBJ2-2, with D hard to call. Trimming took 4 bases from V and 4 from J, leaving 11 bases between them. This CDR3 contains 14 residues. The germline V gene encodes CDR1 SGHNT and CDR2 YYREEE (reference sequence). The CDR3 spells CASSLPGTTGELFF. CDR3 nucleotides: TGTGCCAGCAGCCTTCCTGGAACCACCGGGGAGCTGTTTTTT.

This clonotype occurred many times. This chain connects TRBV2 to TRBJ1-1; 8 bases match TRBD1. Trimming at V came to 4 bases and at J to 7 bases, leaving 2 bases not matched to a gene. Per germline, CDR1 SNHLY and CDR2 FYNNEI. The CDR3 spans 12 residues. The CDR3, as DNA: TGTGCCAGCAGTGCACAGGGGGTTGAAGCTTTCTTT. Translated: CASSAQGVEAFF.